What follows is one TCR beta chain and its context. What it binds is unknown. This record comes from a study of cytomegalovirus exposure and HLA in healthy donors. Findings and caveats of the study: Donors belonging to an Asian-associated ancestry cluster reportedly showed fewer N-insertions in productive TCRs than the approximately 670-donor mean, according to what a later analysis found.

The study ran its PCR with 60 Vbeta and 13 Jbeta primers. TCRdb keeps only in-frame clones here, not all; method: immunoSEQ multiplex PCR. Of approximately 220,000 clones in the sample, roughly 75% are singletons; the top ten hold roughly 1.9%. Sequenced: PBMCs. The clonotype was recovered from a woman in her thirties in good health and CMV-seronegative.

CDR3 coding DNA: TGCAGCGTTACGGGGGGTAACAACTATGGCTACACCTTC. This gives the protein CSVTGGNNYGYTF. The chain is built from TRBV29-1 and TRBJ1-2; a possible D gene is TRBD1 (5 bases). The CDR3 covers 13 residues. Germline CDR1 is SQVTM and CDR2 is ANQGSEA. V lost 5 bases and J 2 bases, leaving 12 bases between the germline ends.